This TCR beta chain was documented in a study of human CD8 memory T cell subsets. CDR1 SGHDT and CDR2 YYEEEE come from the germline V gene. Trimming left V 0 bases short and J 0 bases short, with 9 bases between. The CDR3 is 15 residues long. Study conclusions and caveats: The beta chain was the only T cell receptor chain that the study sequenced. Precursor exhausted T cells shared very few clonotypes with stem-like memory T cells.

This clonotype was seen repeatedly, ten times or more. The antigen is not known. Libraries targeted TCR beta using 5' RACE with UMIs. A single record per CDR3 protein comes from TCRdb applying MiXCR to the 5' RACE reads. Of fewer than 8,500 distinct CDR3 sequences listed, about 3.9% were seen once; the top ten hold 35% to 40%. In each subset, RNA was taken from duplicate vials, each of 150,000 sorted CD8+ T cells. The sequencing sample was made of CD8+ T cells from PBMCs. This sequence was found in a human donor in good health. The chain recombines TRBV5-6 with TRBJ2-5; D not resolved. The CDR3 DNA reads as TGTGCCAGCAGCTTGGCTGGCAGGTACCAAGAGACCCAGTACTTC. Its protein product is CASSLAGRYQETQYF.